These T cell receptor beta chains were read from a single sample in a study of long-term antiretroviral therapy in people with HIV. Sequenced by immunoSEQ multiplex PCR; TCRdb stores in-frame clones only, minus some. Among about 32,000 clones, roughly 98% were seen once, and the ten largest hold under 2.5%. The sequenced sample was unsorted PBMCs, obtained 7.6 years after starting antiretroviral therapy. All receptors come from a man aged 25-45 years with HIV. CDR3s include the opening cysteine and the closing phenylalanine or tryptophan. Fields, in order: CDR3 protein, CDR3 DNA, D gene, clone size, V gene, J gene. D genes are given only for firm matches. Size is omitted from some rows. Given values are once, few, many or a class for expanded clones.

CDR3 protein: CASSRGGVNTGELFF
CDR3 DNA: TGTGCCAGCAGCCGAGGGGGGGTCAACACCGGGGAGCTGTTTTTT
D gene: NA
clone size: NA
V gene: TRBV6-5
J gene: TRBJ2-2

CDR3 protein: CASSLIGNEAFF
CDR3 DNA: TGCGCCAGCAGCTTGATCGGAAATGAAGCTTTCTTT
D gene: NA
clone size: NA
V gene: TRBV5-1
J gene: TRBJ1-1

CDR3 protein: CASSSTSGPIDEQYF
CDR3 DNA: TGTGCCAGCAGCTCTACTAGCGGGCCCATAGACGAGCAGTACTTC
D gene: TRBD2
clone size: NA
V gene: TRBV9
J gene: TRBJ2-7

CDR3 protein: CASSKWTANTGELFF
CDR3 DNA: TGTGCCAGCAGCAAATGGACGGCCAACACCGGGGAGCTGTTTTTT
D gene: NA
clone size: NA
V gene: TRBV9
J gene: TRBJ2-2

CDR3 protein: CASSPRQGNSPLHF
CDR3 DNA: TGTGCCAGCAGTCCGAGACAGGGTAATTCACCCCTCCACTTT
D gene: TRBD1
clone size: NA
V gene: TRBV6-5
J gene: TRBJ1-6

CDR3 protein: CASSQTPVRAKNYGYTF
CDR3 DNA: TGCGCCAGCAGCCAGACGCCCGTTAGGGCTAAGAACTATGGCTACACCTTC
D gene: NA
clone size: NA
V gene: TRBV4-1
J gene: TRBJ1-2

CDR3 protein: CASSRTSLYEQYF
CDR3 DNA: TGTGCCAGCAGTAGGACTAGCCTTTACGAGCAGTACTTC
D gene: TRBD2
clone size: NA
V gene: TRBV11-2
J gene: TRBJ2-7

CDR3 protein: CASSEFRAQPQHF
CDR3 DNA: TGTGCCAGCAGTGAATTCAGGGCTCAGCCCCAGCATTTT
D gene: NA
clone size: NA
V gene: TRBV6-1
J gene: TRBJ1-5

CDR3 protein: CASSGEGSGELFF
CDR3 DNA: TGCGCCAGCAGCGGGGAGGGGTCCGGGGAGCTGTTTTTT
D gene: TRBD2
clone size: NA
V gene: TRBV5-1
J gene: TRBJ2-2

CDR3 protein: CASSGMGGNYGYTF
CDR3 DNA: TGTGCCAGCAGCGGGATGGGGGGCAACTATGGCTACACCTTC
D gene: NA
clone size: NA
V gene: TRBV9
J gene: TRBJ1-2

CDR3 protein: CASSRARVDTEAFF
CDR3 DNA: TGTGCCAGCAGTAGGGCACGAGTCGACACTGAAGCTTTCTTT
D gene: NA
clone size: NA
V gene: TRBV6-1
J gene: TRBJ1-1

CDR3 protein: CASKGTARTNEKLFF
CDR3 DNA: TGTGCCAGTAAGGGGACAGCGAGGACTAATGAAAAACTGTTTTTT
D gene: TRBD1
clone size: NA
V gene: TRBV19
J gene: TRBJ1-4

CDR3 protein: CASSLVAYYEQYF
CDR3 DNA: TGTGCCAGCAGCTTAGTGGCGTACTACGAGCAGTACTTC
D gene: NA
clone size: NA
V gene: TRBV7-2
J gene: TRBJ2-7

CDR3 protein: CASSLGAEGNYGYTF
CDR3 DNA: TGTGCCAGCAGCTTAGGGGCGGAGGGGAACTATGGCTACACCTTC
D gene: NA
clone size: NA
V gene: TRBV7-2
J gene: TRBJ1-2

CDR3 protein: CASSYGENYGYTF
CDR3 DNA: TGTGCCAGCAGTTATGGGGAAAACTATGGCTACACCTTC
D gene: NA
clone size: NA
V gene: TRBV6-6
J gene: TRBJ1-2

CDR3 protein: CASRQAMKETQYF
CDR3 DNA: TGTGCCAGCAGGCAGGCCATGAAAGAGACCCAGTACTTC
D gene: NA
clone size: NA
V gene: TRBV7-2
J gene: TRBJ2-5

CDR3 protein: CASSDSTSGMNEQFF
CDR3 DNA: TGTGCCAGCAGTGACTCCACTAGCGGGATGAATGAGCAGTTCTTC
D gene: TRBD2
clone size: NA
V gene: TRBV6-1
J gene: TRBJ2-1

CDR3 protein: CASSQDEGGSSNLDGYTF
CDR3 DNA: TGTGCCAGCAGCCAAGATGAGGGGGGCTCCTCCAACCTGGATGGCTACACCTTC
D gene: NA
clone size: NA
V gene: TRBV4-2
J gene: TRBJ1-2

CDR3 protein: CASRLGYRPTDTQYF
CDR3 DNA: TGTGCCAGCCGATTGGGGTACAGACCTACAGATACGCAGTATTTT
D gene: NA
clone size: NA
V gene: TRBV14
J gene: TRBJ2-3

CDR3 protein: CASSTRYLQNTGELFF
CDR3 DNA: TGTGCCAGTAGTACCCGCTACCTCCAGAACACCGGGGAGCTGTTTTTT
D gene: NA
clone size: NA
V gene: TRBV19
J gene: TRBJ2-2

CDR3 protein: CASAGRRTEQFF
CDR3 DNA: TGTGCCAGCGCGGGGAGGCGGACTGAGCAGTTCTTC
D gene: NA
clone size: NA
V gene: TRBV6-1
J gene: TRBJ2-1

CDR3 protein: CASSLEKGAGNEKLFF
CDR3 DNA: TGTGCCAGCAGCTTAGAAAAGGGGGCAGGGAATGAAAAACTGTTTTTT
D gene: TRBD1
clone size: NA
V gene: TRBV11-2
J gene: TRBJ1-4

CDR3 protein: CASSLGPRAGSNIQYF
CDR3 DNA: TGTGCCAGCAGCTTGGGGCCCAGGGCGGGTTCGAACATTCAGTACTTC
D gene: NA
clone size: NA
V gene: TRBV5-4
J gene: TRBJ2-4

CDR3 protein: CASSGGETDTQYF
CDR3 DNA: TGCGCCAGCAGCGGCGGAGAAACAGATACGCAGTATTTT
D gene: NA
clone size: NA
V gene: TRBV5-1
J gene: TRBJ2-3

CDR3 protein: CASSYTLSEGEAFF
CDR3 DNA: TGTGCCAGCAGTTATACTTTATCCGAGGGTGAAGCTTTCTTT
D gene: NA
clone size: NA
V gene: TRBV27
J gene: TRBJ1-1

CDR3 protein: CASSLEFSGNTIYF
CDR3 DNA: TGTGCCAGCAGCTTAGAGTTCTCTGGAAACACCATATATTTT
D gene: NA
clone size: NA
V gene: TRBV7-2
J gene: TRBJ1-3

CDR3 protein: CASKFRGAQGGYTF
CDR3 DNA: TGTGCCAGCAAATTCAGGGGCGCCCAGGGTGGCTACACCTTC
D gene: NA
clone size: NA
V gene: TRBV27
J gene: TRBJ1-2

CDR3 protein: CASSLFQGPSQPQHF
CDR3 DNA: TGTGCCAGCAGCTTGTTTCAGGGGCCAAGTCAGCCCCAGCATTTT
D gene: NA
clone size: NA
V gene: TRBV7-8
J gene: TRBJ1-5

CDR3 protein: CASSSTRGANYGYTF
CDR3 DNA: TGTGCCAGCAGTTCTACCAGGGGGGCTAACTATGGCTACACCTTC
D gene: TRBD1
clone size: NA
V gene: TRBV6-5
J gene: TRBJ1-2

CDR3 protein: CASSNTGGGEQFF
CDR3 DNA: TGTGCCAGCAGCAATACAGGGGGAGGTGAGCAGTTCTTC
D gene: TRBD1
clone size: NA
V gene: TRBV7-6
J gene: TRBJ2-1

CDR3 protein: CASSLYTGLGTGELFF
CDR3 DNA: TGTGCCAGCAGCTTGTACACGGGACTAGGTACCGGGGAGCTGTTTTTT
D gene: TRBD2
clone size: NA
V gene: TRBV7-6
J gene: TRBJ2-2

CDR3 protein: CASSPMGRPLAGEYYEQYF
CDR3 DNA: TGTGCCAGCAGCCCTATGGGCAGGCCACTAGCGGGGGAATACTACGAGCAGTACTTC
D gene: TRBD2
clone size: few
V gene: TRBV7-8
J gene: TRBJ2-7

CDR3 protein: CASSFEGSGVTDTQYF
CDR3 DNA: TGTGCCAGCAGCTTTGAGGGGTCGGGAGTCACAGATACGCAGTATTTT
D gene: NA
clone size: NA
V gene: TRBV11-2
J gene: TRBJ2-3

CDR3 protein: CASSRQTTGKDYGYTF
CDR3 DNA: TGTGCCAGTAGTCGACAAACAACAGGGAAGGACTATGGCTACACCTTC
D gene: NA
clone size: NA
V gene: TRBV19
J gene: TRBJ1-2

CDR3 protein: CASSLVTGDNEQFF
CDR3 DNA: TGTGCCAGCTCATTAGTGACAGGGGACAATGAGCAGTTCTTC
D gene: TRBD1
clone size: NA
V gene: TRBV18
J gene: TRBJ2-1

CDR3 protein: CASSYGRSNQPQHF
CDR3 DNA: TGTGCCAGCAGTTATGGGCGTAGCAATCAGCCCCAGCATTTT
D gene: NA
clone size: NA
V gene: TRBV27
J gene: TRBJ1-5

CDR3 protein: CASSYTGTQPQHF
CDR3 DNA: TGTGCCAGCAGCTACACAGGGACGCAGCCCCAGCATTTT
D gene: NA
clone size: NA
V gene: TRBV5-5
J gene: TRBJ1-5

CDR3 protein: CASSQDRVDEQFF
CDR3 DNA: TGCGCCAGCAGCCAAGATAGGGTGGACGAGCAGTTCTTC
D gene: NA
clone size: NA
V gene: TRBV4-1
J gene: TRBJ2-1

CDR3 protein: CASSRGQDEKLFF
CDR3 DNA: TGTGCCAGCAGCAGGGGGCAGGATGAAAAACTGTTTTTT
D gene: TRBD1
clone size: NA
V gene: TRBV6-1
J gene: TRBJ1-4

CDR3 protein: CASSTSWAGDGYTF
CDR3 DNA: TGTGCCAGCAGCACGAGCTGGGCAGGGGACGGCTACACCTTC
D gene: NA
clone size: NA
V gene: TRBV5-6
J gene: TRBJ1-2

CDR3 protein: CASSVGPLMNTEAFF
CDR3 DNA: TGTGCCAGCAGCGTAGGTCCCCTAATGAACACTGAAGCTTTCTTT
D gene: NA
clone size: once
V gene: TRBV9
J gene: TRBJ1-1

CDR3 protein: CASRRWDGGPQHF
CDR3 DNA: TGTGCCAGCAGACGGTGGGATGGGGGTCCCCAGCATTTT
D gene: NA
clone size: NA
V gene: TRBV6-1
J gene: TRBJ1-5

CDR3 protein: CASSPNRREFTDTQYF
CDR3 DNA: TGTGCCAGCAGCCCCAATCGGCGGGAGTTTACAGATACGCAGTATTTT
D gene: TRBD2
clone size: NA
V gene: TRBV7-9
J gene: TRBJ2-3

CDR3 protein: CASSEGGAEGAYGYTF
CDR3 DNA: TGTGCCAGCAGTGAAGGGGGGGCGGAGGGGGCTTATGGCTACACCTTC
D gene: TRBD1
clone size: NA
V gene: TRBV6-1
J gene: TRBJ1-2

CDR3 protein: CASSLSAGAADTQYF
CDR3 DNA: TGTGCCAGCAGCTTGTCGGCGGGGGCCGCAGATACGCAGTATTTT
D gene: NA
clone size: NA
V gene: TRBV7-3
J gene: TRBJ2-3

CDR3 protein: CSAWTNEQFF
CDR3 DNA: TGCAGTGCGTGGACTAATGAGCAGTTCTTC
D gene: NA
clone size: NA
V gene: TRBV20-1
J gene: TRBJ2-1

CDR3 protein: CSGLGASNTEAFF
CDR3 DNA: TGCAGCGGCCTCGGGGCCTCGAACACTGAAGCTTTCTTT
D gene: NA
clone size: NA
V gene: TRBV29-1
J gene: TRBJ1-1

CDR3 protein: CAISKGQGVEGSFKNIQYF
CDR3 DNA: TGTGCCATCAGTAAGGGACAGGGGGTGGAAGGCTCTTTCAAAAACATTCAGTACTTC
D gene: TRBD1
clone size: NA
V gene: TRBV10-3
J gene: TRBJ2-4

CDR3 protein: CASSSTGGNIQYF
CDR3 DNA: TGTGCCAGCAGCTCAACCGGGGGAAACATTCAGTACTTC
D gene: NA
clone size: NA
V gene: TRBV13
J gene: TRBJ2-4

CDR3 protein: CASSQEWAGGFYEQYF
CDR3 DNA: TGCGCCAGCAGCCAAGAATGGGCAGGAGGCTTCTACGAGCAGTACTTC
D gene: NA
clone size: NA
V gene: TRBV4-1
J gene: TRBJ2-7

CDR3 protein: CASSLGAYGVNTGELFF
CDR3 DNA: TGCGCCAGCAGCTTGGGGGCCTACGGGGTGAACACCGGGGAGCTGTTTTTT
D gene: NA
clone size: NA
V gene: TRBV4-1
J gene: TRBJ2-2

CDR3 protein: CASSIGRYYEQYF
CDR3 DNA: TGTGCCAGTAGTATAGGCAGATACTACGAGCAGTACTTC
D gene: NA
clone size: NA
V gene: TRBV19
J gene: TRBJ2-7

CDR3 protein: CASSPHPGWRGNYGYTF
CDR3 DNA: TGTGCCAGCAGCCCCCATCCCGGTTGGAGAGGAAACTATGGCTACACCTTC
D gene: NA
clone size: NA
V gene: TRBV7-9
J gene: TRBJ1-2

CDR3 protein: CASSKRQGRDTQYF
CDR3 DNA: TGTGCCAGCAGCAAACGACAGGGAAGGGATACGCAGTATTTT
D gene: TRBD1
clone size: once
V gene: TRBV7-9
J gene: TRBJ2-3